These 8 T cell receptor beta chains came from one sample sequenced in a study of T-cell reconstitution after alpha-beta-depleted transplantation in children. A library of TCRbeta sequences, prepared with unique molecular identifiers, was generated. A single record per CDR3 protein comes from TCRdb applying MiXCR to the PCR reads. This repertoire shows about 590,000 distinct CDR3 sequences, roughly 13% found once; its top ten account for over 2%. The sample here was PBMCs, mostly from graft donor cells, taken 360 days after TCRalphabeta/CD19-depleted stem cell transplant. The source of these receptors is a male patient younger than 18 who had a stem cell transplant for acute myeloid leukemia, so the T cells may come from the graft donor.

The rearrangement links TRBV29-1 to TRBJ1-1; D is possibly TRBD1 (6 bases). The CDR3 has 14 residues. Germline assignment: CDR1 SQVTM and CDR2 ANQGSEA. Deletions cut 4 bases from V and 0 bases from J, with 12 bases between. The CDR3 region is CSVGGGNLNTEAFF. CDR3 nucleotides: TGCAGCGTTGGAGGGGGTAATTTGAACACTGAAGCTTTCTTT. Combining the CDR3 with reference TRBV29-1 and TRBJ1-1 gives the whole variable domain SAVISQKPSRDICQRGTSLTIQCQVDSQVTMMFWYRQQPGQSLTLIATANQGSEATYESGFVIDKFPISRPNLTFSTLTVSNMSPEDSSIYLCSVGGGNLNTEAFFGQGTRLTVV.

The rearrangement links TRBV9 to TRBJ2-1; 11 nucleotides match TRBD2. CDR1 and CDR2 (germline): SGDLS, YYNGEE. CDR3 length: 15 residues. The V gene end was trimmed by 3 bases and the J gene end by 8 bases; junction bases not matched to a gene: 7. CDR3 sequence: CASSARLAGRDEQFF. In DNA, the CDR3 is TGTGCCAGCAGCGCCCGACTAGCGGGGCGGGATGAGCAGTTCTTC. The full variable domain, its missing parts supplied by reference TRBV9 and TRBJ2-1, is DSGVTQTPKHLITATGQRVTLRCSPRSGDLSVYWYQQSLDQGLQFLIQYYNGEERAKGNILERFSAQQFPDLHSELNLSSLELGDSALYFCASSARLAGRDEQFFGPGTRLTVL.

This clonotype was recorded a few times. The rearrangement links TRBV11-2 to TRBJ1-4; D is possibly TRBD1 (6 bases). Germline V gene sequence: CDR1 SGHAT, CDR2 FQNNGV. Trimming pared 1 base from V and 0 bases from J, leaving 9 bases between. The CDR3 consists of 16 residues. CDR3 residues: CASSLGTVATNEKLFF. The CDR3 DNA sequence: TGTGCCAGCAGCTTAGGGACAGTTGCAACTAATGAAAAACTGTTTTTT.

This clonotype came up a few times. CDR3 DNA: TGTGCCAGCAGAAAACAGGGCCCAGGCCCAGATACGCAGTATTTT. Protein sequence: CASRKQGPGPDTQYF. The V gene is TRBV12-3 or TRBV12-4, the J gene TRBJ2-3; weak D call: TRBD1 (6 bases). V was pared by 6 bases and J by 4 bases, with 17 bases between. The CDR3 loop spans 15 amino acids.

This clonotype was recorded at least ten times. V is TRBV12-3 or TRBV12-4 and J is TRBJ2-1; the match to TRBD1 covers 12 bases. This CDR3 is 16 amino acids long. With V trimmed by 6 bases and J by 8 bases, 11 bases remained unmatched. The CDR3 is CASSIPGQGAWYEQFF. The CDR3 DNA reads as TGTGCCAGCAGCATCCCGGGACAGGGGGCTTGGTATGAGCAGTTCTTC.

This clonotype was observed a handful of times. This chain connects TRBV24-1 to TRBJ1-5; no clear D gene. This CDR3 has 16 amino acids. The germline gives CDR1 KGHDR, CDR2 SFDVKD. V lost 2 bases and J lost 0, with 10 bases in between. The CDR3 sequence is CATSDSQGVSNQPQHF. The CDR3 bases are TGTGCCACCAGTGATTCTCAAGGAGTTAGCAATCAGCCCCAGCATTTT.

In its sample, this clonotype was seen a few times. The CDR3 DNA reads TGCAGCGCCCGACCGCCTGAAGCTTTCTTT. It yields the protein CSARPPEAFF. The chain is built from TRBV29-1 and TRBJ1-1; unclear D gene. Germline CDR1 and CDR2: SQVTM and ANQGSEA. The V end lost 7 bases, the J end lost 6 bases, and 9 bases lay between the germline ends. The CDR3 totals 10 residues.

This clonotype has just a few counts. The J gene is TRBJ2-4, the V gene TRBV5-1; the D is unclear. Trimming removed 1 base from V and 0 bases from J, with 8 bases in between. CDR1 is SGHRS and CDR2 is YFSETQ in the germline V gene. The CDR3 extends over 15 amino acids. In DNA, the CDR3 is TGCGCCAGCAGCTTGAATGATCTAGCCAAAAACATTCAGTACTTC. Its translation: CASSLNDLAKNIQYF.